Detailed here is one T cell receptor (beta chain). This specimen belongs to a study of blood T cell repertoires in COVID-19. Either two negative PCRs, clearance, or symptom resolution qualified Cohort 3 donors as recovered. Per the study methods: Researchers report that nucleated cell counts were estimated from reference gene primer amplification. Profiling relied on immunoSEQ multiplex PCR, and the TCRdb table lists in-frame clones only, not all of them. Clone size and the V and J calls come from that table; the DNA yielded D and trimming. The sample records hundreds of thousands of clones, around 89% being singletons. The sequencing input was PBMCs or T cells enriched from blood (not recorded which). The TCR was taken from a man younger than 35 who had recovered from COVID-19.

The CDR3 nucleotides are TGTGCCAGCAGTACCTCCAGGGGGCGATCCTACAATGAGCAGTTCTTC. This translates into CASSTSRGRSYNEQFF. The rearrangement links TRBV27 to TRBJ2-1, with 8 bases fitting TRBD1. The CDR3 consists of 16 residues. Germline CDR1 reads MNHEY; CDR2 reads SMNVEV (reference sequence). With V trimmed by 5 bases and J by 1 base, 7 bases remained unmatched.